This T cell receptor beta chain is drawn from a study of spatial heterogeneity in lung cancer. Germline V gene lookup returns CDR1 SQVTM and CDR2 ANQGSEA. Unmatched junction bases numbered 8, after V lost 0 bases and J lost 7 bases. The CDR3 has 16 residues. Notes on the study in general: Mutation counts in tumors were tracked by counts of expanded intratumoral alpha and beta TCRs.

Regarding time point: sample taken at primary tumor resection. TCRdb ran MiXCR on the 5' RACE reads and lists one entry per CDR3 protein. The sample contains some 5,000 distinct CDR3 sequences, 25% to 35% of which appear only once. About this clonotype: No antigen is known for it.

J is TRBJ2-2 and V is TRBV29-1; 10 bases line up with TRBD2. This TCR came from a female donor with early-stage non-small cell lung cancer. The sample consisted of lung tumor tissue, taken at surgery. The CDR3 protein is CSVEESPSGRGGELFF. CDR3 DNA: TGCAGCGTTGAAGAATCCCCTAGCGGGAGAGGCGGGGAGCTGTTTTTT.